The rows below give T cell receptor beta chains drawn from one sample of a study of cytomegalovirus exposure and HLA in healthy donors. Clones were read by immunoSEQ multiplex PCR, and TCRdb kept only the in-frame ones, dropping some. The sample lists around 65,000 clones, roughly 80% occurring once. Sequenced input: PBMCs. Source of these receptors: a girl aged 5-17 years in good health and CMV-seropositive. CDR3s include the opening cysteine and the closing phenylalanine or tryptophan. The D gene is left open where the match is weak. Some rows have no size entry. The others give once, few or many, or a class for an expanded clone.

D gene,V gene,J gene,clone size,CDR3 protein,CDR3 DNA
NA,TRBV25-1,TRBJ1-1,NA,CASSPWGGNAEAFF,TGTGCCAGCAGTCCCTGGGGGGGTAACGCTGAAGCTTTCTTT
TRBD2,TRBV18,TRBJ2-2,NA,CASSGVAGPTGELFF,TGTGCCAGCTCAGGGGTAGCGGGACCCACCGGGGAGCTGTTTTTT
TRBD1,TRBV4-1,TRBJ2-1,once,CASSQGRDSVSEQFF,TGCGCCAGCAGCCAAGGACGGGACAGTGTATCTGAGCAGTTCTTC
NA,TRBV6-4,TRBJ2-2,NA,CASSERGVTGELFF,TGTGCCAGCAGTGAGCGGGGCGTAACCGGGGAGCTGTTTTTT
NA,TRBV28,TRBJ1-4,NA,CASSPGQGSEKLFF,TGTGCCAGCAGCCCGGGACAAGGGAGTGAAAAACTGTTTTTT
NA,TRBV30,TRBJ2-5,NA,CAWSSDSQGRWETQYF,TGTGCCTGGAGTTCGGACAGCCAAGGGCGGTGGGAGACCCAGTACTTC
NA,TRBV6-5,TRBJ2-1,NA,CASSYVPLWANEQFF,TGTGCCAGCAGTTACGTCCCATTATGGGCCAATGAGCAGTTCTTC
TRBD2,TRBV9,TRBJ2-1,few,CASSVDRTSLRMTQFF,TGTGCCAGCAGCGTAGACCGGACTAGCTTGAGAATGACGCAGTTCTTC
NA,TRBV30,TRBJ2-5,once,CAWSYGQETQYF,TGTGCCTGGAGCTACGGGCAAGAGACCCAGTACTTC
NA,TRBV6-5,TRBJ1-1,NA,CASSPTGMNTEAFF,TGTGCCAGCAGCCCTACAGGGATGAACACTGAAGCTTTCTTT
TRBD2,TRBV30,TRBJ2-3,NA,CAWSGISGGASVDTQYF,TGTGCCTGGAGTGGGATTAGCGGGGGGGCCTCGGTAGATACGCAGTATTTT
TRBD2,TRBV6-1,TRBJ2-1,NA,CASSDSGGAFNEQFF,TGTGCCAGCAGCGATAGCGGGGGGGCTTTCAATGAGCAGTTCTTC
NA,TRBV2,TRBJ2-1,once,CASPRGTSSYNEQFF,TGTGCCAGTCCGAGAGGTACGAGCTCCTACAATGAGCAGTTCTTC
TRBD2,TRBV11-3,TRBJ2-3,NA,CASSASGRAVDTQYF,TGTGCCAGCAGCGCTAGCGGGAGGGCCGTCGATACGCAGTATTTT
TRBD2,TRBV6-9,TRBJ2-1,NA,CASIMGTSGGAEQFF,TGTGCCAGCATCATGGGAACTAGCGGAGGCGCTGAGCAGTTCTTC
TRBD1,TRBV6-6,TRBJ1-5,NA,CASSWDRAYQPQHF,TGTGCCAGCAGTTGGGACAGGGCTTATCAGCCCCAGCATTTT
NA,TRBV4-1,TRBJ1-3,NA,CASSQGESGNTIYF,TGCGCCAGCAGCCAAGGGGAGTCCGGAAACACCATATATTTT
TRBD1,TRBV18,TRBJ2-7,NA,CASSRDRGDEQYF,TGTGCCAGCTCAAGGGACAGGGGAGACGAGCAGTACTTC
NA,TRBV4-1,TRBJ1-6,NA,CASSQDPPQWSSPLHF,TGCGCCAGCAGCCAAGATCCGCCCCAGTGGAGTTCACCCCTCCACTTT
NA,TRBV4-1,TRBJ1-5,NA,CASSQVGTGDQPQHF,TGCGCCAGCAGCCAAGTCGGGACGGGGGATCAGCCCCAGCATTTT
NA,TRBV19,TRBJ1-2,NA,CASSIQGGYGYTF,TGTGCCAGTAGTATACAAGGGGGCTATGGCTACACCTTC
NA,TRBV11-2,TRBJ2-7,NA,CASSLHSGVGTYEQYF,TGTGCCAGCAGCTTGCACTCAGGGGTAGGGACCTACGAGCAGTACTTC
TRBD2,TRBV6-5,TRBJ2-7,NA,CASSYLLAGGIYEQYF,TGTGCCAGCAGTTACTTACTAGCGGGGGGCATCTACGAGCAGTACTTC
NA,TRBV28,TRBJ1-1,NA,CASSFHRVASEAFF,TGTGCCAGCAGTTTTCACAGGGTCGCCTCTGAAGCTTTCTTT
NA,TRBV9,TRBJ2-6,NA,CASSTDRANVLTF,TGTGCCAGCAGCACAGACAGGGCCAACGTCCTGACTTTC
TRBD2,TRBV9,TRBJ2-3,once,CASSERRGGGTQYF,TGTGCCAGCAGCGAGCGGCGGGGGGGCGGTACGCAGTATTTT